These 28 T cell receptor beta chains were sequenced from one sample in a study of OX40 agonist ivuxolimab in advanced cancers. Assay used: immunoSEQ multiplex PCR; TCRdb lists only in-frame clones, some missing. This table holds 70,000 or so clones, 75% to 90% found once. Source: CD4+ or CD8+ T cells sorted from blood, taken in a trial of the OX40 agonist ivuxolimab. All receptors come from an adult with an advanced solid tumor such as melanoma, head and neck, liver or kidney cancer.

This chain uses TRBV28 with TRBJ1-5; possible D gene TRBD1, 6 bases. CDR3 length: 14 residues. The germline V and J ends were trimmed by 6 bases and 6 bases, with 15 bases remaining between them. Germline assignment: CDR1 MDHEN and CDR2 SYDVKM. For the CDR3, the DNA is TGTGCCAGCAGACCACAGGGAGGGGGTCAGCCCCAGCATTTT. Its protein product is CASRPQGGGQPQHF.

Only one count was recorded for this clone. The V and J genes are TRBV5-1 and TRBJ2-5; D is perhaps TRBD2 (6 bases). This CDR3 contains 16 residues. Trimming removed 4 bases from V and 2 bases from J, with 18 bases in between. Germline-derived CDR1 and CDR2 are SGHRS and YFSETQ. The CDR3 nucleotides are TGCGCCAGCAGCCTGGGCTTCGGGGGTGGGCAAGAGACCCAGTACTTC. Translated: CASSLGFGGGQETQYF.

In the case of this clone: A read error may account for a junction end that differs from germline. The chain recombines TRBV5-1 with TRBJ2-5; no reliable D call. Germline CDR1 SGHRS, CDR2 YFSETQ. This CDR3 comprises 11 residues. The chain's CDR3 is CASSLAETQYF. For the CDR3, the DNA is TGTGCCAGCAGCTTGGCGGAGACCCAGTACTTC.

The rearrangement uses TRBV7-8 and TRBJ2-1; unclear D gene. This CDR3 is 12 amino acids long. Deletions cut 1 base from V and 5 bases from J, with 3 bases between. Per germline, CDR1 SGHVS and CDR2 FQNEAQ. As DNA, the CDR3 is TGTGCCAGCAGCTTAGGGAACAATGAGCAGTTCTTC. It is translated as CASSLGNNEQFF.

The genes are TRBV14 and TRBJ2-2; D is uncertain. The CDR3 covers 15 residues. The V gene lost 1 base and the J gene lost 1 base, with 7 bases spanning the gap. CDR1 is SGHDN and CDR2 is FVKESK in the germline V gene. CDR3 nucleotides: TGTGCCAGCAGCCAAGTCCATCTGAACACCGGGGAGCTGTTTTTT. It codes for CASSQVHLNTGELFF. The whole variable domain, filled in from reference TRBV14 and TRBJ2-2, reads EAGVTQFPSHSVIEKGQTVTLRCDPISGHDNLYWYRRVMGKEIKFLLHFVKESKQDESGMPNNRFLAERTGGTYSTLKVQPAELEDSGVYFCASSQVHLNTGELFFGEGSRLTVL.

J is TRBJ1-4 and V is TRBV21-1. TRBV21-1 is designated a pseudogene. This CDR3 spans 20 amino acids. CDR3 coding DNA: TGTGCCAGCAGCCCAACAGTAAGGGCAGTATTCCCCCTCGGGAATGAAAAACTGTTTTTT. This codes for CASSPTVRAVFPLGNEKLFF.

The CDR3: CASSLIGGETGTYNEQFF. The CDR3 DNA reads TGTGCCAGCAGCTTAATCGGAGGAGAGACAGGGACCTACAATGAGCAGTTCTTC. The rearrangement links TRBV7-9 to TRBJ2-1; TRBD1 matches at 7 bases. Germline CDR1 and CDR2: SEHNR and FQNEAQ (reference sequence). Trimming removed 2 bases from V and 2 bases from J; junction bases left unmatched: 12. This CDR3 region has 18 residues.

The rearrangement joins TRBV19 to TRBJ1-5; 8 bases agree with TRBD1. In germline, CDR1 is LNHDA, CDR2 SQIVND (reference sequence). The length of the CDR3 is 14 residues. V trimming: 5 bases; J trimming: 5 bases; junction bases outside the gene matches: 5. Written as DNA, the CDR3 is TGTGCCAGTAGTGGACAGGGTTTCGATCAGCCCCAGCATTTT. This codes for CASSGQGFDQPQHF.

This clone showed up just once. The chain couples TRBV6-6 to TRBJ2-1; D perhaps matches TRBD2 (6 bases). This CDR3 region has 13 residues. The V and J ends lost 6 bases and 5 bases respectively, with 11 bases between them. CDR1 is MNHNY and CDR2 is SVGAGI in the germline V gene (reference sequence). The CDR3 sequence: CASRRDLNNEQFF. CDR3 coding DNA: TGTGCCAGCAGGCGGGACCTTAACAATGAGCAGTTCTTC.

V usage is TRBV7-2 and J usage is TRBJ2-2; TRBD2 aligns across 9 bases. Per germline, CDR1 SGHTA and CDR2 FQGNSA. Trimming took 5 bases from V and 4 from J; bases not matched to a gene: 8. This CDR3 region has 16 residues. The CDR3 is CASSTVLAGVTGELFF. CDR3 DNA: TGTGCCAGCAGCACCGTTTTAGCGGGGGTCACCGGGGAGCTGTTTTTT.

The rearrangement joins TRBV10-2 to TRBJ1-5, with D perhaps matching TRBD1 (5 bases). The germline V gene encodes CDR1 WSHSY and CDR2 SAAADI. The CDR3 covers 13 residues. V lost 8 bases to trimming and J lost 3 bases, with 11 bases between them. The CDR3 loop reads CASGDGTNQPQHF. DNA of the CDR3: TGCGCCAGCGGGGACGGTACCAATCAGCCCCAGCATTTT.

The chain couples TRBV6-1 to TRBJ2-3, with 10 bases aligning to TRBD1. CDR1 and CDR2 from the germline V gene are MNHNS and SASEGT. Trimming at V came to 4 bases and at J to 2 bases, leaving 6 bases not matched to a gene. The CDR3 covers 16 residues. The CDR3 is CASSVTGTGATDTQYF. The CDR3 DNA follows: TGTGCCAGCAGTGTTACCGGGACAGGGGCCACAGATACGCAGTATTTT.

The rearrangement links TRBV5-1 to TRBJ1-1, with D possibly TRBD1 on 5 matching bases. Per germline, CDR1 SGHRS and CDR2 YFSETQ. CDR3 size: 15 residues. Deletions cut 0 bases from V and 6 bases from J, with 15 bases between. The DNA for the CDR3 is TGCGCCAGCAGCTTGGAGGGGTTAGGGGTGTCTGAAGCTTTCTTT. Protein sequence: CASSLEGLGVSEAFF.

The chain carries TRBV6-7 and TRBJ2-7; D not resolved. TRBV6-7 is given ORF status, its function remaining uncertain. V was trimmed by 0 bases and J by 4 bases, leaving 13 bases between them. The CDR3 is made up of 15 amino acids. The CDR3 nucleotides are TGTGCCAGCAGTTACTCGTCAGCTCTGGGGTACGAGCAGTACTTC. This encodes CASSYSSALGYEQYF.

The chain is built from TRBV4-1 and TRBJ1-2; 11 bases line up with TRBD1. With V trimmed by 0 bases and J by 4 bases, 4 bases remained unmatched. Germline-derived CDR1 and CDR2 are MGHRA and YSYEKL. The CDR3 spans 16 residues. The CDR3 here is CASSQDGQGASYGYTF. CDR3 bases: TGCGCCAGCAGCCAAGACGGACAGGGGGCGAGCTATGGCTACACCTTC.

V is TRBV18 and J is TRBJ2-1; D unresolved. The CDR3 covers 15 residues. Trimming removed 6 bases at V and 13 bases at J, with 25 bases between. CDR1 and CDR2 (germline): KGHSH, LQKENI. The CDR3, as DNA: TGTGCCAGCTCCCCCCCTTTGCCGGCATCTCAGCCCCAGTTCTTC. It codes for CASSPPLPASQPQFF.

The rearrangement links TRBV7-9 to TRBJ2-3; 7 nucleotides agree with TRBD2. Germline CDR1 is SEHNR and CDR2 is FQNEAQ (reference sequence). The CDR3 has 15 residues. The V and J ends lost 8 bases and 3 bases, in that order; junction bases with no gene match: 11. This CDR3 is CASGPRGGGTDTQYF. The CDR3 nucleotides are TGTGCCAGCGGACCTCGCGGGGGAGGAACAGATACGCAGTATTTT.

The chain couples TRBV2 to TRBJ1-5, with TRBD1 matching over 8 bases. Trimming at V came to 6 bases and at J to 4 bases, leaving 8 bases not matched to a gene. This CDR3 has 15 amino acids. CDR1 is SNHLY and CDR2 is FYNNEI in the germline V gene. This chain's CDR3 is CASRPGQGLNQPQHF. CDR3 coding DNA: TGTGCCAGCAGACCAGGACAGGGCTTAAATCAGCCCCAGCATTTT. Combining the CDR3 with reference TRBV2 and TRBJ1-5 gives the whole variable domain EPEVTQTPSHQVTQMGQEVILRCVPISNHLYFYWYRQILGQKVEFLVSFYNNEISEKSEIFDDQFSVERPDGSNFTLKIRSTKLEDSAMYFCASRPGQGLNQPQHFGDGTRLSIL.

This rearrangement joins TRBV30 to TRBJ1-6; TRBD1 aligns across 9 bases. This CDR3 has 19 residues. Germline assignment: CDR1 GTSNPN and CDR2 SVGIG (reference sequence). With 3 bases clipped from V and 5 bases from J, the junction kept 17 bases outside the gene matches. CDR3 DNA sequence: TGTGCCTGGAGCCCCCGGACAGGGGCGTTTGACTGGGATAATTCACCCCTCCACTTT. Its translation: CAWSPRTGAFDWDNSPLHF.

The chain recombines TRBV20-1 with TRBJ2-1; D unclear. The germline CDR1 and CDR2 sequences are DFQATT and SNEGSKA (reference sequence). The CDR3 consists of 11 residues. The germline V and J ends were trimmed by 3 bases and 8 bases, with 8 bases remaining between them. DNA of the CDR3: TGCAGTGCTAGCCTCGGGTATGAGCAGTTCTTC. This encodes CSASLGYEQFF.

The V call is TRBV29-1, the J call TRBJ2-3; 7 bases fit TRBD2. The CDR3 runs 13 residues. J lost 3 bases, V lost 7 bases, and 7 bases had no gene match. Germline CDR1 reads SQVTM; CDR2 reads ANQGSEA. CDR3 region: CSADSGFTDTQYF. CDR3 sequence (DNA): TGCAGCGCCGATAGCGGGTTTACAGATACGCAGTATTTT.

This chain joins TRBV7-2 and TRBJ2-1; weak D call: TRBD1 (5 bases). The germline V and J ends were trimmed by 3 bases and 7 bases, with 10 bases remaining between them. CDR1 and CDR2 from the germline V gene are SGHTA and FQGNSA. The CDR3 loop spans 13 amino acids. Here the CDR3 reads CASSLGPTNEQFF. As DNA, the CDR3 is TGTGCCAGCAGCTTGGGGCCAACGAATGAGCAGTTCTTC.

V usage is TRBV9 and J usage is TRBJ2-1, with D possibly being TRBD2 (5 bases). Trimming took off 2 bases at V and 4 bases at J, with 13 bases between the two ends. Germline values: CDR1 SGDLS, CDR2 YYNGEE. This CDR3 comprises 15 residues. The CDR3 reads CASSVLQGGYNEQFF. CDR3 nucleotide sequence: TGTGCCAGCAGCGTCCTTCAAGGAGGTTACAATGAGCAGTTCTTC.

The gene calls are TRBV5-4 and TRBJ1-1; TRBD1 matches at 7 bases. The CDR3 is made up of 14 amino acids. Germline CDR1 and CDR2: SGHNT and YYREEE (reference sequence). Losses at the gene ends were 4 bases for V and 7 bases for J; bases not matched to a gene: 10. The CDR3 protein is CASSVQGTRNEAFF. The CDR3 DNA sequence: TGTGCCAGCAGCGTACAGGGGACGCGAAATGAAGCTTTCTTT.

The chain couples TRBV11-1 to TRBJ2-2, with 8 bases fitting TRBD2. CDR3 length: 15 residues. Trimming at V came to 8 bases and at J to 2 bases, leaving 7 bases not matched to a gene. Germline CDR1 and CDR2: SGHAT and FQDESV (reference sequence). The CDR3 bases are TGTGCCAGCCGCGATAGCGGGGTCAACACCGGGGAGCTGTTTTTT. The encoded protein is CASRDSGVNTGELFF.

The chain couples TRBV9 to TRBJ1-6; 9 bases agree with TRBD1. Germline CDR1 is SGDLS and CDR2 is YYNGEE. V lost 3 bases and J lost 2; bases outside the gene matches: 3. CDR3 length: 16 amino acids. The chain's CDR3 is CASSGRTGAYNSPLHF. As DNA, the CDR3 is TGTGCCAGCAGCGGTCGGACAGGGGCCTATAATTCACCCCTCCACTTT.

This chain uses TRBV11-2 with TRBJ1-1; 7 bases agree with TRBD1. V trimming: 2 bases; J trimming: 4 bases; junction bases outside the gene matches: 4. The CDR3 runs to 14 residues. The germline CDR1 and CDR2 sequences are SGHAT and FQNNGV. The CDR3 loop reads CASSLSRGTTEAFF. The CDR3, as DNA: TGTGCCAGCAGCTTATCCAGGGGGACCACTGAAGCTTTCTTT.

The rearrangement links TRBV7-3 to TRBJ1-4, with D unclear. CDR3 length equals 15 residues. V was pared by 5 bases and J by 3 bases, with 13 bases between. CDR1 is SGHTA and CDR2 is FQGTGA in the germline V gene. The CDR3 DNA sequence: TGTGCCAGCAGCCCCAAGGGTTTAGCTAATGAAAAACTGTTTTTT. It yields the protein CASSPKGLANEKLFF.